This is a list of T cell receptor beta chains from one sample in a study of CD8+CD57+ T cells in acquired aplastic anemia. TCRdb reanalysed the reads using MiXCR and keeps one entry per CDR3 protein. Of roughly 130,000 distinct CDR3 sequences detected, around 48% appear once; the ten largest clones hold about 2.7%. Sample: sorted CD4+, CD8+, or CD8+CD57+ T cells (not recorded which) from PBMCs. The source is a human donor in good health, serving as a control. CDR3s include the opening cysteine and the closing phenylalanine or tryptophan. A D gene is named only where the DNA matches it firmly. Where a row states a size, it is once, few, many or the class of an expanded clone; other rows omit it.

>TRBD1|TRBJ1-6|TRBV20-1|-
CSAKDRGKDSPLHF
TGCAGTGCTAAGGACAGGGGGAAAGATTCACCCCTCCACTTT
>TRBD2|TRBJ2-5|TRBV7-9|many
CASSLSGTHQETQYF
TGTGCCAGCAGCTTGAGCGGGACCCACCAAGAGACCCAGTACTTC
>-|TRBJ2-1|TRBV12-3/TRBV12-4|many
CASSLARRGEQFF
TGTGCCAGCAGTTTAGCGCGCCGGGGTGAGCAGTTCTTC
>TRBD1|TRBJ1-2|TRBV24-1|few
CATSDSGTAFYGYTF
TGTGCCACCAGTGATTCCGGGACAGCCTTCTATGGCTACACCTTC
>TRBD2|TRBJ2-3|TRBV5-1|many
CASSLVSGGARDTQYF
TGCGCCAGCAGCTTGGTTAGCGGGGGGGCAAGAGATACGCAGTATTTT
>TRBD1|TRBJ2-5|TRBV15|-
CATSREGQSQETQYF
TGTGCCACCAGCAGAGAGGGACAGTCCCAAGAGACCCAGTACTTC
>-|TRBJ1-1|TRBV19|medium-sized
CASSIQGRGTEAFF
TGTGCCAGTAGTATACAGGGACGAGGCACTGAAGCTTTCTTT
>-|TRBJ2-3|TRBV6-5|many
CASMELNTQYF
TGTGCCAGCATGGAGCTCAATACGCAGTATTTT
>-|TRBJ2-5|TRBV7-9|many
CASSAVAETQYF
TGTGCCAGCAGCGCAGTAGCAGAGACCCAGTACTTC
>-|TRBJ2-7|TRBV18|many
CASSVGQGGSYEQYF
TGTGCCAGCTCAGTGGGGCAGGGGGGTTCCTACGAGCAGTACTTC
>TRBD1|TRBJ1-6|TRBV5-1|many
CASSPGQGVYNSPLHF
TGCGCCAGCAGCCCGGGACAGGGCGTCTATAATTCACCCCTCCACTTT
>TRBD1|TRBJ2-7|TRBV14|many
CASSPSGGQLYEQYF
TGTGCCAGCAGCCCCTCTGGGGGACAGCTCTACGAGCAGTACTTC
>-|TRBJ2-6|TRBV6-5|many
CASRTAGTGANVLTF
TGTGCCAGCAGAACGGCAGGGACCGGGGCCAACGTCCTGACTTTC
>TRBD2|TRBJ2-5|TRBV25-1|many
CASSEFLAGRQETQYF
TGTGCCAGCAGTGAATTTCTAGCGGGGCGCCAAGAGACCCAGTACTTC
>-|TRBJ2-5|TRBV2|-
CASTRSQETQYF
TGTGCCAGCACGCGGAGTCAAGAGACCCAGTACTTC
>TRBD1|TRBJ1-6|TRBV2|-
CASSERDRGTPLHF
TGTGCCAGCAGTGAAAGGGACAGGGGGACACCCCTCCACTTT
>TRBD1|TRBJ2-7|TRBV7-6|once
CASSLEDSGTGRYEQYF
TGTGCCAGCAGCTTAGAGGATTCCGGGACAGGGCGGTACGAGCAGTACTTC
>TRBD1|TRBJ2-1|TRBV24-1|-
CATSDLKGGLNNEQFF
TGTGCCACCAGTGATTTAAAAGGGGGCCTTAACAATGAGCAGTTCTTC
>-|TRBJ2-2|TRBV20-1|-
CSARVGSGGARAGELFF
TGCAGTGCCAGAGTAGGTAGCGGCGGGGCGAGAGCCGGGGAGCTGTTTTTT
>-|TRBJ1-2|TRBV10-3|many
CAISEEQPVYYGYTF
TGTGCCATCAGTGAAGAACAGCCCGTTTACTATGGCTACACCTTC
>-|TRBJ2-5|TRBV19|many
CASSIGGGAAWETQYF
TGTGCCAGTAGTATAGGTGGGGGGGCCGCGTGGGAGACCCAGTACTTC
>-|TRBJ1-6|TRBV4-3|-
CASSQTDRYNSPLHF
TGCGCCAGCAGCCAGACCGACAGATATAATTCACCCCTCCACTTT
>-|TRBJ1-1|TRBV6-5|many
CASSYLMVSEAFF
TGTGCCAGCAGTTATTTGATGGTTTCTGAAGCTTTCTTT
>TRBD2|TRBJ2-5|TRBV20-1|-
CSARDLPTSGEWAQYF
TGCAGTGCTAGAGATCTGCCGACTAGCGGGGAATGGGCCCAGTACTTC
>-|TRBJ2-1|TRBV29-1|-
CSAQHMAAYNEQFF
TGCAGCGCACAACACATGGCCGCGTACAATGAGCAGTTCTTC
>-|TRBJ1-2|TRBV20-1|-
CSARVDRNYGYTF
TGCAGTGCTAGAGTCGACAGGAACTATGGCTACACCTTC
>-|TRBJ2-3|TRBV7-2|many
CASSPQGRRTDTQYF
TGTGCCAGCAGCCCACAGGGCCGACGCACAGATACGCAGTATTTT
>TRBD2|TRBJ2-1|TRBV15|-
CATSSLAGMANEQFF
TGTGCCACCAGCAGCTTAGCGGGGATGGCCAATGAGCAGTTCTTC
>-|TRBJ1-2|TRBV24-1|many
CATYPKVKGVGYTF
TGTGCCACCTACCCCAAAGTGAAAGGTGTGGGCTACACCTTC
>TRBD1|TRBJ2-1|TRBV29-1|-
CSVEDDGTGKSYNEQFF
TGCAGCGTTGAAGATGACGGGACAGGGAAGTCCTACAATGAGCAGTTCTTC
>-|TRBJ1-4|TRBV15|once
CAHSRGPSATNEKLFF
TGTGCCCATAGCAGAGGGCCCTCGGCAACTAATGAAAAACTGTTTTTT
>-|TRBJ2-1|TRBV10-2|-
CASALDNEQFF
TGCGCCAGCGCGCTAGACAATGAGCAGTTCTTC
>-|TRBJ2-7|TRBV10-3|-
CAISLGSSEQYF
TGTGCCATCAGTTTAGGGTCGAGCGAGCAGTACTTC
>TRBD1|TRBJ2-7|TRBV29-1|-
CSAGTGVYEQYF
TGCAGCGCCGGGACAGGGGTCTACGAGCAGTACTTC
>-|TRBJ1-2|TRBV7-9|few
CASSGQDYGYTF
TGTGCCAGCAGTGGACAAGACTATGGCTACACCTTC
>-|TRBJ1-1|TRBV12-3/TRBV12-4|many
CASSLRQTNTEAFF
TGTGCCAGCAGTTTAAGACAGACGAACACTGAAGCTTTCTTT
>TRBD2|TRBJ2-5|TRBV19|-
CASKTGLAGAETQYF
TGTGCCAGTAAGACGGGACTAGCGGGGGCCGAGACCCAGTACTTC
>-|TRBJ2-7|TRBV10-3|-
CAISEPRGRGSEQYF
TGTGCCATCAGTGAGCCCCGGGGTCGGGGTAGCGAGCAGTACTTC
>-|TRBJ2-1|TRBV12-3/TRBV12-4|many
CASSFRLLKWDEQFF
TGTGCCAGCAGTTTCAGGCTACTAAAATGGGATGAGCAGTTCTTC
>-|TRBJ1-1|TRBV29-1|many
CSVNTIINTEAFF
TGCAGCGTAAACACAATCATTAACACTGAAGCTTTCTTT
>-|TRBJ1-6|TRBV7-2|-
CASSLALTVYSPLHF
TGTGCCAGCAGCTTAGCGCTGACCGTCTATTCACCCCTCCACTTT
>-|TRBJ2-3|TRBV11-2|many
CASSPWRGTDTQYF
TGTGCCAGCAGCCCTTGGAGGGGCACAGATACGCAGTATTTT
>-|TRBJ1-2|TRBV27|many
CASSPARAEGYTF
TGTGCCAGCAGCCCGGCCAGGGCGGAAGGCTACACCTTC
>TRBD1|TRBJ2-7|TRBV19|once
CASHGGQGSYEQYF
TGTGCCAGTCACGGGGGACAGGGTTCCTACGAGCAGTACTTC
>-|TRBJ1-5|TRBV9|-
CASSVGYNQPQHF
TGTGCCAGCAGCGTAGGTTACAATCAGCCCCAGCATTTT
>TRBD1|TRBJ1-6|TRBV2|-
CASSGRGQGSPLHF
TGTGCCAGCAGTGGAAGGGGGCAGGGGTCACCCCTCCACTTT
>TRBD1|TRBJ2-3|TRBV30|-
CAWSVGDRGGDTQYF
TGTGCCTGGAGTGTAGGGGACAGGGGGGGAGATACGCAGTATTTT